This T cell receptor (beta chain) was sequenced during a study of early T cells in non-severe SARS-CoV-2 infection. Each CDR3 protein is one row after TCRdb ran MiXCR on the 5' RACE reads. The table lists tens of thousands of distinct CDR3 sequences, roughly 13% of them singletons. CDR1 and CDR2 from the germline V gene are SQVTM and ANQGSEA. V lost 4 bases and J lost 0, with 12 bases in between. The CDR3 is made up of 15 amino acids. Material: whole blood. The source is an adult who was a healthcare worker with PCR-confirmed SARS-CoV-2 infection or an uninfected control (not recorded which). The V gene is TRBV29-1, the J gene TRBJ1-4, with D unclear. The CDR3 nucleotides are TGCAGCGTTGGTAGCGCCAGTACAACTAATGAAAAACTGTTTTTT. Translated, it gives CSVGSASTTNEKLFF.